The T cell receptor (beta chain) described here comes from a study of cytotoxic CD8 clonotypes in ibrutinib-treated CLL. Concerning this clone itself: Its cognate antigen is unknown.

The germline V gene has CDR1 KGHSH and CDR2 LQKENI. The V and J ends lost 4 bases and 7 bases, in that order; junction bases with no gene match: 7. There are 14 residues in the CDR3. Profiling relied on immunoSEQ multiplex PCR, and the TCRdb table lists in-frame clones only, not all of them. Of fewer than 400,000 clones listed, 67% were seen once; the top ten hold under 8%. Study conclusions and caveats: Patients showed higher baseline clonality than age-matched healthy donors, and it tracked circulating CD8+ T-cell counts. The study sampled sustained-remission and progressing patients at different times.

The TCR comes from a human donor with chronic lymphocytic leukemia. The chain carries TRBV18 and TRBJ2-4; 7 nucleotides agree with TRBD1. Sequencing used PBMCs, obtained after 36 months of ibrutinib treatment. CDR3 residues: CASSLDRSGNIQYF. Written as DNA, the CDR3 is TGTGCCAGCTCACTGGACAGGAGTGGGAACATTCAGTACTTC.